A single sample gave rise to the 30 T cell receptor beta chains below, sequenced in a study of blood T cell repertoires in COVID-19. The assay was immunoSEQ multiplex PCR, and TCRdb's table has in-frame clones only and misses some. This table has some 220,000 clones, 88% appearing once. The material sequenced was PBMCs or T cells enriched from blood (not recorded which). The receptors derive from a woman aged 30 to 39 who had recovered from COVID-19.

The genes are TRBV29-1 and TRBJ2-3; 11 bases line up with TRBD2. From germline, CDR1 is SQVTM and CDR2 ANQGSEA. With V trimmed by 3 bases and J by 8 bases, 1 base remained unmatched. The CDR3 is 12 amino acids. Written as DNA, the CDR3 is TGCAGCGTTGATAGCGGGGGGGGTACGCAGTATTTT. Translation gives CSVDSGGGTQYF.

This clone was observed a handful of times. This rearrangement joins TRBV9 to TRBJ2-3; D is perhaps TRBD2 (5 bases). This CDR3 is built from 15 residues. CDR1 is SGDLS and CDR2 is YYNGEE in the germline V gene. V lost 4 bases and J 2 bases, leaving 14 bases between the germline ends. Here the CDR3 reads CASSFRGDLTDTQYF. CDR3 sequence (DNA): TGTGCCAGCAGCTTCCGGGGAGATCTCACAGATACGCAGTATTTT.

In regard to this clone: A read error is likely, as this CDR3 ends without the conserved phenylalanine or tryptophan. Because the CDR3's place on the DNA is in doubt, the DNA is left out and the CDR3 is given as listed by TCRdb. This rearrangement joins TRBV10-3 to TRBJ1-2; the table's TRBD1 call for D was not verified on the DNA. The germline V gene has CDR1 ENHRY and CDR2 SYGVKD. With termini counted, the CDR3 has 12 amino acids. The CDR3 here is CAISGGDRAKVI.

This chain connects TRBV4-3 to TRBJ2-1; D is perhaps TRBD1 (5 bases). The CDR3 runs to 15 residues. CDR1 and CDR2 (germline): LGHNA, YSLEER. V was cut by 0 bases and J by 5 bases, with 11 bases left in between. The CDR3 nucleotides read TGCGCCAGCAGCCAAGATAGGTACAGGAACAATGAGCAGTTCTTC. Protein sequence: CASSQDRYRNNEQFF.

The J gene is TRBJ2-5, the V gene TRBV25-1, with D unclear. V gave up 1 base and J gave up 2 bases, with 11 bases separating them. From germline, CDR1 is MGHDK and CDR2 SYGVNS. There are 15 residues in the CDR3. The CDR3 reads CASSELYSNQETQYF. CDR3 bases: TGTGCCAGCAGTGAATTGTACAGCAATCAAGAGACCCAGTACTTC.

This sequence joins TRBV2 and TRBJ1-4; TRBD1 matches at 11 bases. The V segment lost 5 bases and the J segment 5 bases; nucleotides outside the gene matches: 1. This CDR3 contains 14 residues. In germline, CDR1 is SNHLY, CDR2 FYNNEI. CDR3 nucleotides: TGTGCCAGCAGTAGGGACAGGGGGAATGAAAAACTGTTTTTT. Translation gives CASSRDRGNEKLFF.

V and J are TRBV7-2 and TRBJ1-2; the match to TRBD1 covers 8 bases. This CDR3 comprises 15 residues. The ends lost 4 bases at V and 8 bases at J; junction bases unmatched: 12. In germline, CDR1 is SGHTA, CDR2 FQGNSA. This CDR3 reads CASSWKAGGADGYTF. CDR3 in DNA: TGTGCCAGCAGCTGGAAGGCAGGGGGCGCCGACGGCTACACCTTC.

CDR3 DNA: TGCAGCGTGACAGGGAATGCCAACTATGGCTACACCTTC. This sequence encodes CSVTGNANYGYTF. This chain joins TRBV29-1 and TRBJ1-2, with 7 bases aligning to TRBD1. In germline, CDR1 is SQVTM, CDR2 ANQGSEA. V trimming: 6 bases; J trimming: 2 bases; junction bases outside the gene matches: 6. This CDR3 is 13 amino acids long.

The CDR3 region is CASSYGPGYEQYF. CDR3 bases: TGTGCCAGCAGTTACGGTCCAGGCTACGAGCAGTACTTC. The V gene is TRBV6-5, the J gene TRBJ2-7; the D is unclear. V lost 2 bases to trimming and J lost 3 bases, with 8 bases between them. From germline, CDR1 is MNHEY and CDR2 SVGAGI. CDR3 size: 13 residues.

This clone was seen only once. This sequence joins TRBV28 and TRBJ1-5, with TRBD1 matching over 10 bases. CDR1 is MDHEN and CDR2 is SYDVKM in the germline V gene. V lost 0 bases to trimming and J lost 4 bases; unmatched junction nucleotides: 6. This CDR3 spans 17 amino acids. For the CDR3, the DNA is TGTGCCAGCAGTTTATGGGCTAGGACAGGGGGGAATCAGCCCCAGCATTTT. Translating gives CASSLWARTGGNQPQHF. The entire variable domain, with the rest obtained from reference TRBV28 and TRBJ1-5, is as follows: DVKVTQSSRYLVKRTGEKVFLECVQDMDHENMFWYRQDPGLGLRLIYFSYDVKMKEKGDIPEGYSVSREKKERFSLILESASTNQTSMYLCASSLWARTGGNQPQHFGDGTRLSIL.

The rearrangement uses TRBV19 and TRBJ1-5; D is uncertain. This CDR3 is 14 amino acids long. Germline values: CDR1 LNHDA, CDR2 SQIVND (reference sequence). V dropped 3 bases and J dropped 1 base, with 7 bases sitting between them. The CDR3 region is CASSITGSNQPQHF. The CDR3 nucleotides are TGTGCCAGTAGTATTACCGGGAGCAATCAGCCCCAGCATTTT.

This chain links TRBV4-1 with TRBJ1-5; D uncertain. The CDR3 contains 16 residues. The V gene's germline CDR1 is MGHRA and CDR2 YSYEKL. The V end was cut by 0 bases, the J end by 1 base, with 10 bases between. The CDR3 sequence: CASSQERHPSNQPQHF. CDR3 bases: TGCGCCAGCAGCCAAGAGCGGCACCCGAGCAATCAGCCCCAGCATTTT.

The J gene is TRBJ2-1, the V gene TRBV19, with TRBD2 identical over 8 bases. The length of the CDR3 is 14 residues. The trim removed 5 bases at V and 9 bases at J, leaving 9 bases unmatched. Per germline, CDR1 LNHDA and CDR2 SQIVND (reference sequence). CDR3 nucleotide sequence: TGTGCCAGTAGTTTACGGGGGGGCTGGGGTGAGCAGTTCTTC. Translation gives CASSLRGGWGEQFF.

The rearrangement joins TRBV6-5 to TRBJ1-1; perhaps TRBD1 as D (6 bases). V shed 2 bases and J shed 0 bases, with 13 bases lying between them. CDR1 MNHEY and CDR2 SVGAGI come from the germline V gene. The CDR3 has 16 amino acids. The chain's CDR3 is CASSYEGGDMNTEAFF. The CDR3 bases are TGTGCCAGCAGTTACGAAGGGGGTGATATGAACACTGAAGCTTTCTTT.

The J gene is TRBJ2-1, the V gene TRBV7-6; the match to TRBD1 covers 7 bases. CDR1 is SGHVS and CDR2 is FNYEAQ in the germline V gene. This CDR3 comprises 15 residues. V trimming: 1 base; J trimming: 4 bases; junction bases outside the gene matches: 4. For the CDR3, the DNA is TGTGCCAGCAGCTTAGACAGGGGACAGTACAATGAGCAGTTCTTC. Amino acids: CASSLDRGQYNEQFF.

The CDR3 region has the DNA TGCGCCAGCAGCTTGCCAGGGGGCCACAATGAGCAGTTCTTC. The encoded protein is CASSLPGGHNEQFF. V usage is TRBV5-1 and J usage is TRBJ2-1, with TRBD1 identical over 8 bases. The CDR3 is 14 residues long. The ends lost 1 base at V and 5 bases at J; junction bases unmatched: 2. CDR1 is SGHRS, CDR2 YFSETQ, per germline. Drawing the rest from reference TRBV5-1 and TRBJ2-1, the complete variable domain is KAGVTQTPRYLIKTRGQQVTLSCSPISGHRSVSWYQQTPGQGLQFLFEYFSETQRNKGNFPGRFSGRQFSNSRSEMNVSTLELGDSALYLCASSLPGGHNEQFFGPGTRLTVL.

CDR3 bases: TGCGCCAGCAGCCAAGATCCGAGGGGGGAGACCCAGTACTTC. Encoded protein: CASSQDPRGETQYF. The chain uses TRBV4-1 and TRBJ2-5; a weak D match, TRBD1 (6 bases). V lost 0 bases, J lost 5 bases, and 10 bases lay in between. Germline-derived CDR1 and CDR2 are MGHRA and YSYEKL. The CDR3 is 14 residues long.

Here the CDR3 reads CASSNIQGSNQPQHF. The CDR3 DNA sequence: TGTGCCAGCAGTAATATACAGGGTAGCAATCAGCCCCAGCATTTT. The chain has TRBV7-8 and TRBJ1-5; TRBD1 is a possible D gene (6 bases). The CDR3 is 15 residues long. V was cut by 6 bases and J by 0 bases, with 12 bases left in between. The germline V gene has CDR1 SGHVS and CDR2 FQNEAQ.

This clone appeared a few times. The rearrangement uses TRBV6-2 or TRBV6-3 and TRBJ2-7; no reliable D call. The germline V and J ends were trimmed by 1 base and 4 bases, with 5 bases remaining between them. The length of the CDR3 is 12 residues. The germline CDR1 and CDR2 sequences are MNHEY and SVGEGT. DNA for the CDR3: TGTGCCAGCAGTTACTGGGCTTACGAGCAGTACTTC. As protein: CASSYWAYEQYF.

The chain couples TRBV3-1 (or the pseudogene TRBV3-2) to TRBJ2-1, with D maybe TRBD2 (5 bases). Germline V lookup: CDR1 LGHDT, CDR2 YNNKEL (reference sequence). Trimming stripped 3 bases from V and 5 bases from J, with 8 bases between. The CDR3 covers 13 residues. CDR3 region: CASSHSVHNEQFF. The CDR3 coding sequence is TGTGCCAGCAGCCATAGCGTCCACAATGAGCAGTTCTTC.

The count of this clone is one. This CDR3 is CAISEGLAGGPGELFF. The DNA of the CDR3 is TGTGCCATCAGTGAAGGGCTAGCGGGGGGGCCCGGGGAGCTGTTTTTT. V and J are TRBV10-3 and TRBJ2-2, with 12 bases fitting TRBD2. From germline, CDR1 is ENHRY and CDR2 SYGVKD. The CDR3 length is 16 residues. V shed 3 bases, J shed 6 bases, and the junction held 5 bases outside the gene matches.

This rearrangement joins TRBV4-3 to TRBJ2-1; possibly TRBD2 for D (7 bases). Germline assignment: CDR1 LGHNA and CDR2 YSLEER. The CDR3 runs to 14 residues. Trimming removed 3 bases from V and 11 bases from J, with 17 bases in between. The CDR3 reads CASSHIGGGGQQFF. In DNA, the CDR3 is TGCGCCAGCAGCCATATAGGTGGGGGGGGCCAGCAGTTCTTC.

The chain is built from TRBV4-3 and TRBJ2-7; D might be TRBD1 (6 bases). CDR1 is LGHNA, CDR2 YSLEER, per germline. This CDR3 has 16 amino acids. V lost 4 bases to trimming and J lost 0 bases, with 16 bases between them. The CDR3: CASSLRLTGLSYEQYF. The CDR3 nucleotides read TGCGCCAGCAGCCTAAGGCTGACAGGTCTCTCCTACGAGCAGTACTTC.

The V and J genes are TRBV7-6 and TRBJ1-3; a weak D match, TRBD1 (5 bases). The CDR3 totals 16 residues. CDR1 is SGHVS, CDR2 FNYEAQ, per germline. Trimming removed 5 bases at V and 9 bases at J, with 23 bases between. The CDR3 region is CASSPYGDGRFGTIYF. The CDR3 nucleotides are TGTGCCAGCAGCCCCTACGGGGACGGGAGATTTGGCACCATATATTTT.

This chain connects TRBV6-5 to TRBJ2-3; D is unclear. V lost 2 bases to trimming and J lost 0 bases, with 6 bases between them. The CDR3 runs to 14 residues. Germline CDR1 is MNHEY and CDR2 is SVGAGI. The CDR3 protein is CASSYHSSTDTQYF. CDR3 DNA: TGTGCCAGCAGTTACCACAGTAGCACAGATACGCAGTATTTT.

The CDR3: CASSLGLAGAADTQYF. CDR3 nucleotides: TGTGCCAGCAGCTTAGGACTAGCGGGGGCGGCAGATACGCAGTATTTT. The chain recombines TRBV11-3 with TRBJ2-3, with 12 bases fitting TRBD2. The CDR3 consists of 16 residues. V was clipped by 1 base and J by 4 bases; unmatched bases: 3. Germline CDR1 and CDR2: SGHNT and YENEEA.

The chain has TRBV5-4 and TRBJ1-4; 9 bases are a match to TRBD1. From germline, CDR1 is SGHNT and CDR2 YYREEE (reference sequence). J lost 8 bases, V lost 4 bases, and 12 bases had no gene match. The length of the CDR3 is 16 residues. The DNA of the CDR3 is TGTGCCAGCAGCATAACGTGGGGACAGGGCGGCGAAAAACTGTTTTTT. Amino acid sequence: CASSITWGQGGEKLFF.

This clone was counted once. The chain links TRBV11-2 to TRBJ2-3; D ambiguous. V was shortened by 4 bases and J by 4 bases, with 9 bases between the two germline ends. Germline V gene sequence: CDR1 SGHAT, CDR2 FQNNGV. The CDR3 sequence is 13 residues long. The CDR3 DNA reads TGTGCCAGCAGCTCTTTTGCGGCAGATACGCAGTATTTT. It is translated as CASSSFAADTQYF.

The rearrangement links TRBV6-5 to TRBJ2-2; D may be TRBD2 (6 bases). Germline V gene data show CDR1 as MNHEY and CDR2 as SVGAGI. The V end lost 4 bases, the J end lost 6 bases, and 15 bases lay between the germline ends. The length of the CDR3 is 15 residues. The CDR3 here is CASSWGGGGAGELFF. The CDR3 DNA reads as TGTGCCAGCAGTTGGGGCGGAGGCGGGGCCGGGGAGCTGTTTTTT.

The chain has TRBV5-1 and TRBJ1-2; TRBD1 might be the D (6 bases). CDR3 length: 15 residues. V lost 4 bases and J 1 base, leaving 14 bases between the germline ends. The germline V gene encodes CDR1 SGHRS and CDR2 YFSETQ. CDR3 loop: CASSIGTRYNYGYTF. CDR3 nucleotides: TGCGCCAGCAGCATAGGGACAAGATATAACTATGGCTACACCTTC.